This TCR beta chain stems from a study of cytomegalovirus exposure and HLA in healthy donors. A remark on this clone: Its cognate antigen is unknown.

In germline, CDR1 is SGHTA, CDR2 FQGTGA. Deletions cut 2 bases from V and 7 bases from J, with 17 bases between. CDR3 length: 15 amino acids. The study's findings and limits: The listing of 160 or so TCR beta chains classed them as cytomegalovirus-associated. In the approximately 120 validation repertoires, a later analysis found that first-cohort TCR clusters tended to co-occur.

Clones were sequenced by immunoSEQ multiplex PCR, and TCRdb holds only the in-frame ones, with some missing. The table shows under 150,000 clones, with approximately 86% occurring only once. V usage is TRBV7-3 and J usage is TRBJ2-5, with a weak D call TRBD2 (5 bases). The clonotype was recovered from a man aged 18 to 30 in good health and CMV-seropositive. Sequencing was done on a sample of PBMCs. This chain's CDR3 is CASSLGLGSGGTQYF. The CDR3 DNA is TGTGCCAGCAGCTTAGGGCTAGGTTCAGGAGGGACCCAGTACTTC. Combining the CDR3 with reference TRBV7-3 and TRBJ2-5 gives the whole variable domain GAGVSQTPSNKVTEKGKYVELRCDPISGHTALYWYRQSLGQGPEFLIYFQGTGAADDSGLPNDRFFAVRPEGSVSTLKIQRTERGDSAVYLCASSLGLGSGGTQYFGPGTRLLVL.